The T cell receptor (beta chain) described here comes from a study of T cell responses to AZD1222 COVID-19 vaccine. Regarding the study as a whole: The donor cohort was predominantly white British with a female majority, and clonal diversity may have been underestimated. Only a handful of people who got AZD1222 tested seropositive at baseline.

Looked up from germline, CDR1 is SEHNR and CDR2 is FQNEAQ (reference sequence). This CDR3 is built from 16 residues. V dropped 5 bases and J dropped 4; count of bases not matched to a gene: 8. This clone was seen just once. Antigen specificity is unknown. Method: immunoSEQ multiplex PCR; TCRdb's copy keeps in-frame clones and lacks some. The sample contains about 110,000 clones, around 96% of which appear only once. The source is an adult in good health. The input for sequencing was peripheral blood, taken on day 0 of AZD1222 vaccination. This chain connects TRBV7-9 to TRBJ2-2; TRBD1 agrees at 9 bases. CDR3 nucleotides: TGTGCCAGCAGCCCCGGGACAGGGCTTTCCACCGGGGAGCTGTTTTTT. It yields the protein CASSPGTGLSTGELFF.